This TCR beta chain was identified during a study of CD8 T cells in Susac syndrome. General study findings and limits: Only a relatively small number of individuals were included in the TCR sequencing and HLA analysis.

CD8+ and CD4+ T cells from blood underwent TCR beta sequencing. Age- and sex-matched healthy donors served as the control group. This CDR3 spans 14 amino acids. Looked up from germline, CDR1 is ENHRY and CDR2 is SYGVKD. Trimming took 1 base from V and 10 from J, leaving 11 bases between them. RNA totalling about 0.45 to 1 ug underwent reverse transcription with random hexamers. Across 54 Vbeta and 13 Jbeta, immunoSEQ multiplex PCR amplified TCR beta CDR3. MiXCR, run by TCRdb on the immunoSEQ multiplex PCR reads, gives a single entry per CDR3 protein. The sample carries 150,000 to 200,000 distinct CDR3 sequences, about 93% recorded once. About this clonotype: The antigen remains undetermined.

This clonotype was sampled from a human donor in good health. This chain links TRBV10-3 with TRBJ1-6; D remains unclear. Sequencing was carried out using CD4+ T cells from PBMCs. CDR3 sequence: CAISEYAGQSPLHF. In DNA, the CDR3 is TGTGCCATCAGTGAGTACGCCGGCCAGTCACCCCTCCACTTT.